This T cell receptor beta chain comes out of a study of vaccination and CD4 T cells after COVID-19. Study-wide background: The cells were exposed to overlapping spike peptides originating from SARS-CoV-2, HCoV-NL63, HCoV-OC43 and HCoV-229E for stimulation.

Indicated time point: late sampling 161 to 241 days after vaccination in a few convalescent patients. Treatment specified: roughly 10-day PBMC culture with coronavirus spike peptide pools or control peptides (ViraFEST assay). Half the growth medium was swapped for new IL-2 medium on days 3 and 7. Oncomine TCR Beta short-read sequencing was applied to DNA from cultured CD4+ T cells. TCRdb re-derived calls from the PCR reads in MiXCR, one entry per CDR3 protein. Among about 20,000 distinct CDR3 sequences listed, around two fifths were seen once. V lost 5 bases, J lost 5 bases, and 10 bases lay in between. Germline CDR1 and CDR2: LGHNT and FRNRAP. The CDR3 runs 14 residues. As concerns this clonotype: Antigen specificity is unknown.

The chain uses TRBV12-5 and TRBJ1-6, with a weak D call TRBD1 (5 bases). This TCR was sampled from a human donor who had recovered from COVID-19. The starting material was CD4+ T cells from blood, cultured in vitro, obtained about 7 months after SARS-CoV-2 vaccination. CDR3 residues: CASGRLGDNSPLHF. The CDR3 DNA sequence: TGTGCTAGTGGTCGCCTGGGGGATAATTCACCCCTCCACTTT.